The table lists the clone carrying this T cell receptor (beta chain) with a count of one. The entry originates in a study of blood T cell repertoires in COVID-19. Overall study context: T cells, B-cell-depleted T cells, or PBMCs provided the cDNA or gDNA that served as material.

Trimming took 2 bases from V and 6 from J, leaving 11 bases between them. The germline gives CDR1 SGHNT, CDR2 YENEEA. The CDR3 spans 14 residues. Authors' processing steps: By means of reference gene primer amplification, nucleated cell counts were estimated. The table came from immunoSEQ multiplex PCR; TCRdb's copy has only in-frame clones and leaves some out. That table furnishes V, J and clone size, whereas the DNA furnished D and trimming. The table records about 110,000 clones, roughly 80% of them present only once. Source material: peripheral blood. The sequence came from a woman aged 55 to 70 with acute or convalescent COVID-19. This rearrangement joins TRBV11-3 to TRBJ1-5, with a weak D call TRBD1 (5 bases). CDR3 sequence reads: CASSLRQGAQPQHF. The DNA for the CDR3 is TGTGCCAGCAGCTTACGGCAGGGTGCTCAGCCCCAGCATTTT.